Presented here are 21 T cell receptor beta chains from one specimen sequenced in a study of T cells in Graves' hyperthyroidism and ophthalmopathy. The source material, RNA transcripts, was used to amplify TCR beta CDR3 regions. HTBI primers were employed in a first-round RT-PCR of the TCR CDR3. TCRdb recomputed calls from the multiplex PCR reads with MiXCR, one row per CDR3 protein. This sample has hundreds of thousands of distinct CDR3 sequences, with around 13% found just once. The sample was blood. Receptors originate from a woman under 30 with Graves' hyperthyroidism.

This clonotype was detected only a few times. CDR3 protein: CASSPHPAEQFF. The CDR3 DNA reads TGTGCCAGCAGCCCCCATCCAGCTGAGCAGTTCTTC. This chain connects TRBV14 to TRBJ2-1, with D uncertain. V lost 4 bases to trimming and J lost 9 bases, with 10 bases between them. Per the germline V gene, CDR1 is SGHDN and CDR2 is FVKESK. This CDR3 has 12 residues.

This sequence joins TRBV29-1 and TRBJ2-4, with TRBD2 identical over 10 bases. J was trimmed by 1 base and V by 0 bases; bases with no gene match: 12. Germline lookup yields CDR1 SQVTM and CDR2 ANQGSEA. The CDR3 sequence is 19 residues long. CDR3 coding DNA: TGCAGCGTTGAAGAAGGCAGCGGGAGGGCCCCGCGTGCCAAAAACATTCAGTACTTC. Translating gives CSVEEGSGRAPRAKNIQYF.

The chain employs TRBV20-1 and TRBJ2-1; a weak D match, TRBD2 (6 bases). The CDR3 sequence is 12 residues long. Germline V gene data show CDR1 as DFQATT and CDR2 as SNEGSKA (reference sequence). The V and J ends lost 0 bases and 9 bases respectively, with 9 bases between them. The CDR3 DNA reads as TGCAGTGCTAGAGAGGAGGGCGCTGAGCAGTTCTTC. This gives the protein CSAREEGAEQFF.

This chain's CDR3 is CASSPEGPTGDTQYF. CDR3 DNA sequence: TGTGCCAGCAGCCCGGAGGGGCCTACAGGAGATACGCAGTATTTT. This chain joins TRBV7-3 and TRBJ2-3; D is possibly TRBD2 (6 bases). The germline V and J ends were trimmed by 5 bases and 5 bases, with 17 bases remaining between them. CDR3 size: 15 residues. CDR1 SGHTA and CDR2 FQGTGA come from the germline V gene.

The rearrangement joins TRBV24-1 to TRBJ2-5; D is perhaps TRBD2 (5 bases). Between the trimmed V and J ends, which lost 2 bases and 5 bases, there was a span of 14 bases. The CDR3 sequence is 15 residues long. The germline gives CDR1 KGHDR, CDR2 SFDVKD. The CDR3 bases are TGTGCCACCAGTGATTCAGGAGGACCGGCGGAGACCCAGTACTTC. It codes for CATSDSGGPAETQYF.

Ten or more counts support this clonotype. The chain recombines TRBV6-2 or TRBV6-3 with TRBJ2-7; 7 bases align to TRBD1. With V trimmed by 0 bases and J by 0 bases, 5 bases remained unmatched. CDR1 and CDR2 from the germline V gene are MNHEY and SVGEGT. This CDR3 spans 16 amino acids. The CDR3 sequence: CASSYSQTGVSYEQYF. The CDR3 DNA reads as TGTGCCAGCAGTTACTCTCAAACAGGGGTCTCCTACGAGCAGTACTTC.

The chain combines TRBV6-8 with TRBJ2-7; a weak D match, TRBD2 (6 bases). Trimming shortened V by 8 bases and J by 0 bases, and 14 bases separated the two germline ends. The CDR3 runs to 14 residues. CDR1 is MNHGY and CDR2 is SAAAGT in the germline V gene. This CDR3 reads CASLGGAVSYEQYF. The CDR3 DNA reads TGTGCCAGCCTCGGGGGAGCGGTCTCCTACGAGCAGTACTTC.

This clonotype was observed a few times. The chain couples TRBV29-1 to TRBJ2-2; 8 bases fit TRBD2. This CDR3 is built from 12 residues. J was trimmed by 7 bases and V by 4 bases; bases with no gene match: 2. Per germline, CDR1 SQVTM and CDR2 ANQGSEA. The CDR3 loop is CSVGREVGELFF. The CDR3, as DNA: TGCAGCGTTGGGCGGGAGGTCGGGGAGCTGTTTTTT.

This clonotype has a count of ten or more. The V gene is TRBV18, the J gene TRBJ2-5; 7 nucleotides match TRBD1. V was pared by 0 bases and J by 4 bases, with 11 bases of the junction left unmatched. Germline CDR1 KGHSH, CDR2 LQKENI. The CDR3 totals 17 residues. As DNA, the CDR3 is TGTGCCAGCTCACCACCGATCCGGGACAGATTACCAGAGACCCAGTACTTC. As protein: CASSPPIRDRLPETQYF.

This clonotype has only a few counts. The chain couples TRBV9 to TRBJ2-1; TRBD2 matches at 8 bases. V shed 0 bases and J 9 bases; nucleotides not matched to a gene: 8. The CDR3 is 15 residues long. The germline gives CDR1 SGDLS, CDR2 YYNGEE. The CDR3 bases are TGTGCCAGCAGCGTAGATACGAGCGGGAGAGGTGAGCAGTTCTTC. Protein sequence: CASSVDTSGRGEQFF. Based on the CDR3 plus reference TRBV9 and TRBJ2-1, the full variable domain is DSGVTQTPKHLITATGQRVTLRCSPRSGDLSVYWYQQSLDQGLQFLIQYYNGEERAKGNILERFSAQQFPDLHSELNLSSLELGDSALYFCASSVDTSGRGEQFFGPGTRLTVL.

This clonotype was detected once. The chain uses TRBV24-1 and TRBJ2-1, with a tentative D call TRBD2 (5 bases). The CDR3 length is 16 residues. Trimming took off 4 bases at V and 2 bases at J, with 14 bases between the two ends. The germline CDR1 and CDR2 sequences are KGHDR and SFDVKD. This chain's CDR3 is CATSDSRTGTYNEQFF. The CDR3 DNA sequence: TGTGCCACCAGTGACTCACGGACGGGAACCTACAATGAGCAGTTCTTC.

Only a few counts were recorded for this clonotype. The gene calls are TRBV7-2 and TRBJ2-7; D gene ambiguous. The CDR3 covers 14 residues. The germline V and J ends were trimmed by 7 bases and 0 bases, with 13 bases remaining between them. Germline lookup yields CDR1 SGHTA and CDR2 FQGNSA. CDR3 sequence reads: CASTPGLFSYEQYF. In DNA form, the CDR3 reads TGTGCCAGCACCCCCGGCCTCTTCTCCTACGAGCAGTACTTC.

V usage is TRBV7-2 and J usage is TRBJ2-2; 8 nucleotides match TRBD2. J was trimmed by 8 bases and V by 5 bases; bases with no gene match: 16. The germline CDR1 and CDR2 sequences are SGHTA and FQGNSA. The CDR3 length is 17 residues. The CDR3 protein is CASSQSGLAGRRGELFF. For the CDR3, the DNA is TGTGCCAGCAGCCAGAGTGGGCTAGCGGGCCGGAGGGGGGAGCTGTTTTTT. Drawing the rest from reference TRBV7-2 and TRBJ2-2, the complete variable domain is GAGVSQSPSNKVTEKGKDVELRCDPISGHTALYWYRQSLGQGLEFLIYFQGNSAPDKSGLPSDRFSAERTGGSVSTLTIQRTQQEDSAVYLCASSQSGLAGRRGELFFGEGSRLTVL.

The chain combines TRBV7-8 with TRBJ1-3; D call uncertain. Trimming took 2 bases from V and 2 from J, leaving 13 bases between them. The CDR3 consists of 16 residues. Germline-derived CDR1 and CDR2 are SGHVS and FQNEAQ. The CDR3 loop is CASSLNPLGAGNTIYF. CDR3 DNA: TGTGCCAGCAGCTTAAACCCCCTAGGTGCTGGAAACACCATATATTTT.

This clonotype was counted a few times. The V gene is TRBV12-3 or TRBV12-4, the J gene TRBJ2-1; unclear D gene. The germline V and J ends were trimmed by 5 bases and 0 bases, with 20 bases remaining between them. The CDR3 loop spans 18 amino acids. In DNA, the CDR3 is TGTGCCAGCAGTCAATACGACGGATTCCAGCGCTCCTACAATGAGCAGTTCTTC. It is translated as CASSQYDGFQRSYNEQFF.

The J gene is TRBJ1-3, the V gene TRBV30, with D possibly matching TRBD1 (5 bases). Germline V CDR1 and CDR2: GTSNPN, SVGIG (reference sequence). V was clipped by 6 bases and J by 4 bases, with 13 bases between them. CDR3 length: 13 residues. CDR3 region: CACRRPGGNTIYF. The CDR3 DNA is TGTGCCTGCAGGCGACCAGGGGGAAACACCATATATTTT.

This clonotype was recorded many times. The chain carries TRBV11-2 and TRBJ2-5, with D uncertain. In germline, CDR1 is SGHAT, CDR2 FQNNGV. Trimming cost V 5 bases and J 0 bases, with 10 bases left between them. CDR3 size: 14 residues. CDR3 sequence reads: CASSQWSDQETQYF. In nucleotides, the CDR3 is TGTGCCAGCAGCCAGTGGTCAGACCAAGAGACCCAGTACTTC. Supplemented by reference TRBV11-2 and TRBJ2-5, the full variable domain reads EAGVAQSPRYKIIEKRQSVAFWCNPISGHATLYWYQQILGQGPKLLIQFQNNGVVDDSQLPKDRFSAERLKGVDSTLKIQPAKLEDSAVYLCASSQWSDQETQYFGPGTRLLVL.

Many counts were recorded for this clonotype. The chain is built from TRBV5-1 and TRBJ2-7; D is ambiguous. CDR1 is SGHRS, CDR2 YFSETQ, per germline. Trimming took off 2 bases at V and 1 base at J, with 7 bases between the two ends. This CDR3 is 13 amino acids long. CDR3 bases: TGCGCCAGCAGCTTACTCGATTCCTACGAGCAGTACTTC. This translates into CASSLLDSYEQYF.

This clonotype was observed a few times. The V call is TRBV7-9, the J call TRBJ2-2; D ambiguous. This CDR3 has 13 residues. Trimming stripped 5 bases from V and 4 bases from J, with 8 bases between. Germline V lookup: CDR1 SEHNR, CDR2 FQNEAQ (reference sequence). Here the CDR3 DNA reads TGTGCCAGCAGCCCCCAAACCACCGGGGAGCTGTTTTTT. This codes for CASSPQTTGELFF.

This clonotype came up many times. The chain combines TRBV27 with TRBJ2-7; TRBD1 is a possible D gene (5 bases). Germline V CDR1 and CDR2: MNHEY, SMNVEV (reference sequence). Between the trimmed V and J ends, which lost 0 bases and 6 bases, there was a span of 15 bases. This CDR3 has 15 amino acids. The DNA of the CDR3 is TGTGCCAGCAGTTTATCGGGGCTGGTTAGGGGCGAGCAGTACTTC. Translated, it gives CASSLSGLVRGEQYF.

There are many counts of this clonotype. As DNA, the CDR3 is TGTGCCTGGAGTGCCAGGGTTGGGGAAAAACTGTTTTTT. This encodes CAWSARVGEKLFF. The chain combines TRBV30 with TRBJ1-4, with D possibly TRBD1 on 5 matching bases. The CDR3 covers 13 residues. Trimming left V 1 base short and J 8 bases short, with 11 bases between. In germline, CDR1 is GTSNPN, CDR2 SVGIG (reference sequence).